This T cell receptor beta chain derives from a study of shared clonotypes between healthy human individuals. Findings and limits, study-wide: Blood was the only sampled material, and tissue repertoires likely differ.

This CDR3 contains 16 residues. Trimming left V 0 bases short and J 3 bases short, with 16 bases between. Looked up from germline, CDR1 is SGHRS and CDR2 is YFSETQ. To note about this clone: The antigen remains unidentified.

TCRdb keeps only in-frame clones here, not all; method: immunoSEQ multiplex PCR. In the table there are about 680,000 clones, roughly 94% of which are singletons. As defined, naive CD8 cells were CD45RO-negative and positively selected for CCR7, with terminally differentiated effector memory CD45RA+ cells excluded. Those who donated, Caucasian adults without exception, all lived in Nashville, Tennessee. The sequenced sample was naive CD8+ T cells sorted from blood. The chain carries TRBV5-1 and TRBJ2-7; D unclear. The receptor's source is a man aged 25 to 40 in good health. The CDR3 sequence: CASSLASKGYGYEQYF. CDR3 coding DNA: TGCGCCAGCAGCTTGGCCTCCAAGGGTTACGGCTACGAGCAGTACTTC.